This T cell receptor (beta chain) was observed in a study of cytomegalovirus exposure and HLA in healthy donors. PCR employed 60 Vbeta and 13 Jbeta primers. Here immunoSEQ multiplex PCR was the method, and the copy in TCRdb shows in-frame clones only, minus some. The sample has some 200,000 clones. V lost 6 bases, J lost 7 bases, and 10 bases stayed unmatched. This CDR3 is built from 15 residues. Germline CDR1 and CDR2: MNHNS and SASEGT. This sequence joins TRBV6-1 and TRBJ1-2, with TRBD1 matching 11 bases. Source material: PBMCs. The sequence derives from a boy aged 5-17 years in good health and CMV-seronegative. The CDR3 sequence: CASSIVGQGASGYTF. The CDR3 DNA reads as TGTGCCAGCAGCATAGTAGGACAGGGGGCGAGTGGCTACACCTTC.